This T cell receptor (beta chain) was sequenced during a study of blood T cells in healthy people across ages. A second PCR of roughly 7 to 11 cycles used a sample-barcoded 5' primer and a J-beta primer mix. Every cDNA molecule bore a tag from a template-switch adaptor containing 12 random nucleotides. TCRdb reprocessed the 5' RACE reads with MiXCR, giving one entry per CDR3 protein. The repertoire holds approximately 600,000 distinct CDR3 sequences, with around 54% as singletons. The origin of this receptor is a man aged 60 to 75 in good health. Sequencing used blood.

CDR3 protein: CASSSGQGLGEQYF. Here the CDR3 DNA reads TGTGCCAGCAGTTCGGGACAGGGTTTAGGTGAGCAGTACTTC. The chain carries TRBV12-3 or TRBV12-4 and TRBJ2-7; 9 nucleotides match TRBD1. The V gene end was trimmed by 4 bases and the J gene end by 7 bases; junction bases not matched to a gene: 8. CDR3 length equals 14 residues.